A single sample is the source of the 27 T cell receptor beta chains below, sequenced in a study of Ad26.COV2.S vaccination and SARS-CoV-2 variants. As for treatment: around 19 received Ad26.COV2.S at low or high dose, single or two shots; five or six received placebo; per-sample allocation not given. The study sampled participants on day 63 after the first vaccine or placebo injection. Sequencing was performed with immunoSEQ multiplex PCR; in TCRdb, only in-frame clones are kept and a portion is missing. The table has roughly 460,000 clones, nearly 90% seen once. Sequencing was performed on peripheral blood, taken in a trial of Ad26.COV2.S vaccine versus placebo. The receptors come from a person between 18 and 59 years old who received the Ad26.COV2.S COVID-19 vaccine or a placebo.

About this clone: Other DNA variants within this sample encode the same CDR3. The V gene is TRBV3-1 (or the pseudogene TRBV3-2), the J gene TRBJ2-7; D is unclear. Germline CDR1 is LGHDT and CDR2 is YNNKEL (reference sequence). V was trimmed by 5 bases and J by 3 bases, leaving 5 bases between them. This CDR3 comprises 11 residues. The CDR3 loop reads CASSASYEQYF. The CDR3 bases are TGTGCCAGCAGCGCGAGCTACGAGCAGTACTTC.

The DNA of the CDR3 is TGCGCCAGCAGCCGAAGACAGTCGGGCACCGGGGAGCTGTTTTTT. It is translated as CASSRRQSGTGELFF. J is TRBJ2-2 and V is TRBV5-1; maybe TRBD1 (5 bases). Germline loops: CDR1 SGHRS, CDR2 YFSETQ. The V end was cut by 4 bases, the J end by 4 bases, with 14 bases between. The CDR3 loop spans 15 amino acids.

The V gene is TRBV19, the J gene TRBJ1-1; a weak D match, TRBD1 (6 bases). The CDR3 loop spans 12 amino acids. The germline CDR1 and CDR2 sequences are LNHDA and SQIVND (reference sequence). Trimming shortened V by 4 bases and J by 6 bases, and 9 bases separated the two germline ends. For the CDR3, the DNA is TGTGCCAGTAGTACAGGGGTACCTGAAGCTTTCTTT. It encodes CASSTGVPEAFF.

The J gene is TRBJ1-1, the V gene TRBV9; tentatively, D is TRBD1 (6 bases). This CDR3 comprises 17 residues. Germline V gene lookup returns CDR1 SGDLS and CDR2 YYNGEE. V shed 3 bases and J shed 3 bases, with 21 bases lying between them. The CDR3 nucleotides read TGTGCCAGCAGCGCACGGGGGAGGGGGACCCCTTACACTGAAGCTTTCTTT. Protein product: CASSARGRGTPYTEAFF.

The chain combines TRBV19 with TRBJ1-1; 8 bases match TRBD1. This CDR3 is 13 amino acids long. The V gene end was trimmed by 10 bases and the J gene end by 1 base; junction bases not matched to a gene: 5. Germline V gene lookup returns CDR1 LNHDA and CDR2 SQIVND (reference sequence). Here the CDR3 reads CATWTGWNTEAFF. The CDR3 bases are TGTGCCACCTGGACAGGGTGGAACACTGAAGCTTTCTTT.

The rearrangement uses TRBV9 and TRBJ1-4; 9 bases map to TRBD1. This CDR3 has 16 residues. Germline trimming cut 2 bases from V and 7 bases from J; bases unmatched to any gene: 9. Germline V gene lookup returns CDR1 SGDLS and CDR2 YYNGEE. CDR3 in DNA: TGTGCCAGCAGCGTTGGTAGCGGACAGGGGTTTGAAAAACTGTTTTTT. Protein: CASSVGSGQGFEKLFF.

This chain connects TRBV19 to TRBJ2-7; the match to TRBD1 covers 7 bases. The germline CDR1 and CDR2 sequences are LNHDA and SQIVND (reference sequence). Losses at the gene ends were 6 bases for V and 0 bases for J; bases not matched to a gene: 8. The CDR3 covers 15 residues. CDR3 region: CASRDRDSSSYEQYF. For the CDR3, the DNA is TGTGCCAGTAGAGATCGGGACAGCAGCTCCTACGAGCAGTACTTC.

Here the CDR3 DNA reads TGTGCCAGCAGCTTAGGACAGGGGCCGCCAACTAATGAAAAACTGTTTTTT. Its translation is CASSLGQGPPTNEKLFF. This sequence joins TRBV11-2 and TRBJ1-4, with 8 nucleotides matching TRBD1. V shed 1 base and J 0 bases; nucleotides not matched to a gene: 4. This CDR3 is 17 amino acids long. Germline loops: CDR1 SGHAT, CDR2 FQNNGV.

The chain recombines TRBV24-1 with TRBJ1-2; 7 nucleotides line up with TRBD1. This CDR3 is 16 amino acids long. The junction had 4 bases not matched to a gene; V was cut back by 1 base and J by 0 bases. Germline V gene data show CDR1 as KGHDR and CDR2 as SFDVKD. The CDR3 reads CATSDFDRVANYGYTF. The CDR3 DNA sequence: TGTGCCACCAGTGATTTCGACAGGGTAGCTAACTATGGCTACACCTTC.

DNA for the CDR3: TGTGCCAGCAGCCAAGCCGACAGTCGCCTAGGAAACACCATATATTTT. Translation: CASSQADSRLGNTIYF. The J gene is TRBJ1-3, the V gene TRBV14, with D perhaps TRBD1 (5 bases). V lost 1 base, J lost 4 bases, and 14 bases lay in between. CDR3 size: 16 residues. Looked up from germline, CDR1 is SGHDN and CDR2 is FVKESK.

The rearrangement joins TRBV15 to TRBJ1-2; D possibly corresponds to TRBD1 (5 bases). CDR3 length: 15 amino acids. V was cut by 1 base and J by 5 bases, with 14 bases left in between. Germline-derived CDR1 and CDR2 are LNHNV and YYDKDF (reference sequence). The CDR3 nucleotides are TGTGCCACCAGCAGAGCTAGGCAGGGCGGATATGGCTACACCTTC. It translates to CATSRARQGGYGYTF.

V is TRBV4-2 and J is TRBJ2-7, with D perhaps assigned TRBD1 or TRBD2 (5 bases each). This CDR3 contains 16 residues. V gave up 4 bases and J gave up 2 bases, with 18 bases separating them. CDR1 is LGHNA and CDR2 is YNFKEQ in the germline V gene. CDR3 protein: CASSPRDRGSPYEQYF. CDR3 DNA sequence: TGTGCCAGCAGCCCTCGGGACCGCGGATCTCCCTACGAGCAGTACTTC.

This chain connects TRBV30 to TRBJ1-5, with D hard to call. The CDR3 consists of 13 residues. From germline, CDR1 is GTSNPN and CDR2 SVGIG (reference sequence). V lost 3 bases, J lost 7 bases, and 13 bases lay in between. CDR3 sequence reads: CAWSDGEWQPQHF. The CDR3 DNA sequence: TGTGCCTGGAGCGATGGGGAGTGGCAGCCCCAGCATTTT.

The chain combines TRBV21-1 with TRBJ1-3. TRBV21-1 is listed as a pseudogene. CDR3 length equals 15 residues. The CDR3 coding sequence is TGTGCCAGCAGCAACCCGGGAGTCTCTGGAAACACCATATATTTT. It encodes CASSNPGVSGNTIYF.

The chain uses TRBV5-4 and TRBJ2-1; the match to TRBD2 covers 7 bases. Per germline, CDR1 SGHNT and CDR2 YYREEE (reference sequence). After removal of 3 bases from V and 4 bases from J, the junction contained 10 bases not matched to a gene. The CDR3 runs 16 residues. CDR3 sequence: CASSSGRTREYNEQFF. For the CDR3, the DNA is TGTGCCAGCAGCTCTGGGAGGACTAGAGAGTACAATGAGCAGTTCTTC.

This clone was counted a single time. The chain links TRBV12-3 or TRBV12-4 to TRBJ1-3, with D perhaps matching TRBD1 (5 bases). This CDR3 is built from 13 residues. V was cut by 6 bases and J by 0 bases, with 6 bases left in between. CDR3 region: CASRQDSGNTIYF. CDR3 nucleotides: TGTGCCAGCAGACAGGACTCTGGAAACACCATATATTTT.

This rearrangement joins TRBV9 to TRBJ2-2; 9 bases align to TRBD2. V lost 0 bases to trimming and J lost 4 bases; unmatched junction nucleotides: 13. Germline V gene sequence: CDR1 SGDLS, CDR2 YYNGEE. There are 19 residues in the CDR3. The CDR3 DNA follows: TGTGCCAGCAGCGTAGGGGATGGGGTAGCGGGGGCCGGCACCGGGGAGCTGTTTTTT. The encoded protein is CASSVGDGVAGAGTGELFF. Variable domain in full (rest from reference TRBV9 and TRBJ2-2): DSGVTQTPKHLITATGQRVTLRCSPRSGDLSVYWYQQSLDQGLQFLIQYYNGEERAKGNILERFSAQQFPDLHSELNLSSLELGDSALYFCASSVGDGVAGAGTGELFFGEGSRLTVL.

The chain uses TRBV7-9 and TRBJ1-2; TRBD1 might be the D (5 bases). Germline loops: CDR1 SEHNR, CDR2 FQNEAQ (reference sequence). V was clipped by 3 bases and J by 4 bases, with 12 bases between them. The CDR3 is made up of 14 amino acids. CDR3 DNA: TGTGCCAGCAGCTTCGGGGACGGCAGCTATGGCTACACCTTC. Encoded protein: CASSFGDGSYGYTF.

The chain links TRBV7-9 to TRBJ2-1; D uncertain. The CDR3 contains 11 residues. V lost 6 bases and J 3 bases, leaving 3 bases between the germline ends. Germline CDR1 and CDR2: SEHNR and FQNEAQ (reference sequence). CDR3 loop: CASRYYNEQFF. The CDR3 DNA reads TGTGCCAGCAGGTACTACAATGAGCAGTTCTTC.

The chain couples TRBV19 to TRBJ1-2, with D unclear. The CDR3 loop spans 17 amino acids. CDR1 is LNHDA, CDR2 SQIVND, per germline (reference sequence). Deletions cut 0 bases from V and 2 bases from J, with 16 bases between. The CDR3 reads CASSIDRILTRNYGYTF. The CDR3 coding sequence is TGTGCCAGTAGTATAGATAGAATTTTGACTAGAAACTATGGCTACACCTTC. The whole variable domain, remainder taken from reference TRBV19 and TRBJ1-2, is DGGITQSPKYLFRKEGQNVTLSCEQNLNHDAMYWYRQDPGQGLRLIYYSQIVNDFQKGDIAEGYSVSREKKESFPLTVTSAQKNPTAFYLCASSIDRILTRNYGYTFGSGTRLTVV.

The gene calls are TRBV4-2 and TRBJ1-1, with D perhaps matching TRBD1 (6 bases). The germline V gene encodes CDR1 LGHNA and CDR2 YNFKEQ. Trimming left V 0 bases short and J 4 bases short, with 9 bases between. The CDR3 length is 14 residues. The CDR3 sequence: CASSQDRGSTEAFF. The CDR3 DNA reads TGTGCCAGCAGCCAAGATAGGGGGAGCACTGAAGCTTTCTTT.

This clone was counted a single time. V and J are TRBV5-1 and TRBJ2-3; the D gene is possibly TRBD1 (6 bases). This CDR3 comprises 15 residues. The germline V gene encodes CDR1 SGHRS and CDR2 YFSETQ. Trimming pared 4 bases from V and 7 bases from J, leaving 19 bases between. The CDR3 DNA sequence: TGCGCCAGCAGCAGCCAAAACACAGGGTTAAATACGCAGTATTTT. It encodes CASSSQNTGLNTQYF.

The rearrangement joins TRBV5-6 to TRBJ1-6; 8 nucleotides agree with TRBD1. CDR1 SGHDT and CDR2 YYEEEE come from the germline V gene. The CDR3 contains 17 residues. J lost 2 bases, V lost 4 bases, and 8 bases had no gene match. CDR3 in amino acids: CASSPYRGEAYNSPLHF. CDR3 in DNA: TGTGCCAGCAGCCCCTACAGGGGGGAAGCCTATAATTCACCCCTCCACTTT.

This chain's CDR3 is CASSQDRVGSQPQHF. The CDR3 DNA is TGCGCCAGCAGCCAGGACAGGGTCGGATCTCAGCCCCAGCATTTT. The chain is built from TRBV4-1 and TRBJ1-5; 8 bases are shared with TRBD1. V trimming: 3 bases; J trimming: 6 bases; junction bases outside the gene matches: 7. Germline assignment: CDR1 MGHRA and CDR2 YSYEKL. The CDR3 has 15 amino acids.

The CDR3 spells CASSQDRYNSPLHF. The CDR3 DNA is TGTGCCAGCTCACAAGACCGTTATAATTCACCCCTCCACTTT. The V and J genes are TRBV18 and TRBJ1-6; D unclear. V lost 4 bases and J lost 4, with 8 bases in between. Per the germline V gene, CDR1 is KGHSH and CDR2 is LQKENI. The CDR3 runs to 14 residues. Using reference TRBV18 and TRBJ1-6 for the parts outside the CDR3, the full variable domain is NAGVMQNPRHLVRRRGQEARLRCSPMKGHSHVYWYRQLPEEGLKFMVYLQKENIIDESGMPKERFSAEFPKEGPSILRIQQVVRGDSAAYFCASSQDRYNSPLHFGNGTRLTVT.

V usage is TRBV7-8 and J usage is TRBJ1-5, with 11 bases fitting TRBD1. Germline CDR1 reads SGHVS; CDR2 reads FQNEAQ. The CDR3 consists of 15 residues. Germline trimming cut 4 bases from V and 6 bases from J; bases unmatched to any gene: 5. The CDR3 is CASSSGQGAIQPQHF. The CDR3 DNA reads TGTGCCAGCAGCTCCGGACAGGGGGCGATTCAGCCCCAGCATTTT.

This chain uses TRBV6-1 with TRBJ2-1, with D possibly TRBD1 on 6 matching bases. CDR3 length: 16 amino acids. Germline CDR1 reads MNHNS; CDR2 reads SASEGT. V lost 0 bases and J lost 3, with 12 bases in between. The CDR3 nucleotides are TGTGCCAGCAGTGAAGCGAGGGGGTCTCACTACAATGAGCAGTTCTTC. Translating it yields CASSEARGSHYNEQFF.